This is a list of T cell receptor beta chains from one sample in a study of blood T cells in healthy people across ages. TCRdb reprocessed the 5' RACE reads via MiXCR and lists one record per CDR3 protein. The table lists around 690,000 distinct CDR3 sequences, approximately 59% of them singletons. Sequenced input: blood. These receptors originate from a man in his sixties in good health. Each CDR3 is given with its conserved first and last residue. Each record gives: D gene, V gene, J gene, clone size, CDR3 protein, CDR3 DNA. D genes are given only for firm matches. Not all rows give a size; the values are once, few, many and, for expanded clones, a class.

D: -; V: TRBV6-1; J: TRBJ2-7; size: once; CDR3: CASSATEGSYEQYF; DNA: TGTGCCAGCAGCGCGACAGAGGGCAGCTACGAGCAGTACTTC
D: TRBD2; V: TRBV2; J: TRBJ2-5; size: once; CDR3: CASSENSGGAETQYF; DNA: TGTGCCAGCAGTGAGAATAGCGGGGGGGCTGAGACCCAGTACTTC
D: -; V: TRBV6-6; J: TRBJ2-3; size: few; CDR3: CASSYSSGDTQYF; DNA: TGTGCCAGCAGTTACTCCTCCGGAGATACGCAGTATTTT
D: TRBD2; V: TRBV5-1; J: TRBJ2-3; size: few; CDR3: CASSLETSGGSDTQYF; DNA: TGCGCCAGCAGTTTGGAAACTAGCGGGGGGTCAGATACGCAGTATTTT
D: -; V: TRBV25-1; J: TRBJ1-6; size: -; CDR3: CASSEWDDNSPLHF; DNA: TGTGCCAGCAGTGAATGGGACGATAATTCACCCCTCCACTTT
D: -; V: TRBV9; J: TRBJ2-6; size: -; CDR3: CAGSFRDSGDGANVLTF; DNA: TGTGCCGGCAGCTTCCGGGACTCCGGGGACGGGGCCAACGTCCTGACTTTC
D: -; V: TRBV4-1; J: TRBJ2-1; size: -; CDR3: CASSQDWTEQFF; DNA: TGCGCCAGCAGCCAAGATTGGACTGAGCAGTTCTTC
D: TRBD2; V: TRBV6-5; J: TRBJ2-1; size: -; CDR3: CASRVAGGAYYNEQFF; DNA: TGTGCCAGCAGGGTAGCGGGGGGTGCTTACTACAATGAGCAGTTCTTC
D: -; V: TRBV4-2; J: TRBJ2-2; size: few; CDR3: CASSQDRGTFGLFF; DNA: TGTGCCAGCAGCCAAGATAGGGGAACCTTTGGGCTGTTTTTT
D: -; V: TRBV7-8; J: TRBJ2-7; size: -; CDR3: CASSVTGYEQYF; DNA: TGTGCCAGCAGCGTGACCGGGTACGAGCAGTACTTC
D: -; V: TRBV6-1; J: TRBJ2-7; size: -; CDR3: CASSEQRQTYEQYF; DNA: TGTGCCAGCAGTGAGCAGAGACAGACCTACGAGCAGTACTTC
D: -; V: TRBV7-7; J: TRBJ2-1; size: once; CDR3: CASSRTQGGEQFF; DNA: TGTGCCAGCAGCCGCACACAGGGAGGAGAGCAGTTCTTC
D: -; V: TRBV10-3; J: TRBJ1-2; size: few; CDR3: CAISVVLTGGYGYTF; DNA: TGTGCCATCAGTGTAGTACTTACTGGGGGCTATGGCTACACCTTC
D: -; V: TRBV6-5; J: TRBJ1-2; size: -; CDR3: CASSYRQIGYGYTF; DNA: TGTGCCAGCAGTTACAGGCAGATAGGCTATGGCTACACCTTC
D: TRBD2; V: TRBV3-1; J: TRBJ2-1; size: -; CDR3: CASSHRTSGGVNEQFF; DNA: TGTGCCAGCAGCCACCGGACTAGCGGGGGGGTTAATGAGCAGTTCTTC
D: -; V: TRBV2; J: TRBJ2-3; size: -; CDR3: CASRTDQRDTQYF; DNA: TGTGCCAGCAGGACGGACCAGCGGGATACGCAGTATTTT
D: -; V: TRBV28; J: TRBJ1-5; size: -; CDR3: CASSSPGGGFQPQHF; DNA: TGTGCCAGCAGTTCCCCGGGGGGCGGGTTTCAGCCCCAGCATTTT
D: -; V: TRBV29-1; J: TRBJ1-1; size: few; CDR3: CSVAGSQNTEAFF; DNA: TGCAGCGTGGCCGGGAGCCAGAACACTGAAGCTTTCTTT